The 3 T cell receptor beta chains below come from one sample, sequenced in a study of shared clonotypes between healthy human individuals. Sequencing used immunoSEQ multiplex PCR; TCRdb keeps in-frame clones, though not all of them. The repertoire consists of more than 1.2 million clones, with about 98.5% occurring once and the leading ten covering around 0.38%. Specimen: naive CD4+ T cells sorted from blood. Subset noted: CD45RA+ positively selected. The receptors were gathered from a man between 25 and 39 years old in good health.

The chain recombines TRBV7-2 with TRBJ2-3, with D maybe TRBD1 (6 bases). V lost 3 bases, J lost 1 base, and 8 bases lay in between. The germline CDR1 and CDR2 sequences are SGHTA and FQGNSA. The CDR3 runs to 14 residues. The chain's CDR3 is CASSFRGRTDTQYF. The CDR3 DNA is TGTGCCAGCAGCTTCAGGGGTCGCACAGATACGCAGTATTTT.

The chain couples TRBV28 to TRBJ1-5; D call uncertain. Trimming pared 6 bases from V and 5 bases from J, leaving 8 bases between. This CDR3 is built from 12 residues. Germline-derived CDR1 and CDR2 are MDHEN and SYDVKM. CDR3 sequence (DNA): TGTGCCAGCAGCCCCGGCCATCAGCCCCAGCATTTT. This encodes CASSPGHQPQHF.

The chain is built from TRBV29-1 and TRBJ2-2, with 8 bases lining up with TRBD1. This CDR3 region has 15 residues. V was clipped by 4 bases and J by 1 base; unmatched bases: 5. Looked up from germline, CDR1 is SQVTM and CDR2 is ANQGSEA. CDR3 coding DNA: TGCAGCGTTGGTCCCGGGACAGGGAACACCGGGGAGCTGTTTTTT. This translates into CSVGPGTGNTGELFF.